This entry concerns a single T cell receptor (beta chain). This CDR3 spans 12 amino acids. CDR1 is SGHTA and CDR2 is FQGTGA in the germline V gene. V was cut by 8 bases and J by 3 bases, with 8 bases left in between. The authors' processing: Quantification of nucleated cells was approximated via reference gene primer amplification. Profiling relied on immunoSEQ multiplex PCR, and the TCRdb table lists in-frame clones only, not all of them. V and J calls and clone size are copied from that table; D and trimming were computed from the DNA. Among 25,000 to 35,000 clones, approximately 85% were seen once, and the ten largest hold approximately 7%. These data belong to a study of blood T cell repertoires in COVID-19. For the study at large: Whether acute or convalescent, the COVID-19 samples came from the United States, Italy and Spain.

The sample was peripheral blood. This rearrangement joins TRBV7-3 to TRBJ2-1; perhaps TRBD1 as D (5 bases). The clonotype comes from a human donor in a cohort sampled during active COVID-19. CDR3 DNA sequence: TGTGCCAGCGGACATGACTACAATGAGCAGTTCTTC. Its protein product is CASGHDYNEQFF.